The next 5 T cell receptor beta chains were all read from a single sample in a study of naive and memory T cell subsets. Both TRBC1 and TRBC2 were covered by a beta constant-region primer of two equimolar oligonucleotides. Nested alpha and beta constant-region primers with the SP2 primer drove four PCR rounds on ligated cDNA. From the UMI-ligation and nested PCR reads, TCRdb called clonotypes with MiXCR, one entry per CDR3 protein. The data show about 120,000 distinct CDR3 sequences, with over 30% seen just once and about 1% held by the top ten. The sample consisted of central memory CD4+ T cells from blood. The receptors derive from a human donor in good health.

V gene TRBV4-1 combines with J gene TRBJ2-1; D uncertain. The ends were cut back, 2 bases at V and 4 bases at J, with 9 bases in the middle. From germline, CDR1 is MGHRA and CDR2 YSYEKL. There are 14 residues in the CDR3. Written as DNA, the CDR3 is TGCGCCAGCAGCCAATTACAGCCATACAATGAGCAGTTCTTC. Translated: CASSQLQPYNEQFF.

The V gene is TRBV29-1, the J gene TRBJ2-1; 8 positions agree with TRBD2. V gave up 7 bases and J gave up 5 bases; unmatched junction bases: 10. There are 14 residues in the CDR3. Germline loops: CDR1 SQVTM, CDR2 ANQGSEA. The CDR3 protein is CSAKRLAYDNEQFF. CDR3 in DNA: TGCAGCGCCAAGAGACTAGCGTACGACAATGAGCAGTTCTTC.

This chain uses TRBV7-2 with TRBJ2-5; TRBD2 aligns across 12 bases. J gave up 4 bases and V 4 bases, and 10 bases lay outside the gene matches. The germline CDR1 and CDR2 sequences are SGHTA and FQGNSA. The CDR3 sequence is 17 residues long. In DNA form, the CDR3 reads TGTGCCAGCAGCTACGAACTGGGACTAGCGGGTGGAGAGACCCAGTACTTC. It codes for CASSYELGLAGGETQYF.

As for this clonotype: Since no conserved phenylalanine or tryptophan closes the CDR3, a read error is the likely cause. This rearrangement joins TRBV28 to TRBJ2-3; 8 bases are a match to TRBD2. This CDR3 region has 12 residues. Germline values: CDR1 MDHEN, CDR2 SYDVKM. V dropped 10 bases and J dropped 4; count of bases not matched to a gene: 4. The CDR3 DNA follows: TGTGCCACATCTAGCGGGCCAGATACGCAGTATCTT. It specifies CATSSGPDTQYL.

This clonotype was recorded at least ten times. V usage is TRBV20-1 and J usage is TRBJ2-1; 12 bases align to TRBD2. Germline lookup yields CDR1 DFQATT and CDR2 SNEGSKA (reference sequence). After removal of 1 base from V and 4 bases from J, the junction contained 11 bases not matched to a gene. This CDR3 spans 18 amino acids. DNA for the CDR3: TGCAGTGCTAGAGCCCCGGGCCCCACTAGCGGGAGGTACAATGAGCAGTTCTTC. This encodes CSARAPGPTSGRYNEQFF.